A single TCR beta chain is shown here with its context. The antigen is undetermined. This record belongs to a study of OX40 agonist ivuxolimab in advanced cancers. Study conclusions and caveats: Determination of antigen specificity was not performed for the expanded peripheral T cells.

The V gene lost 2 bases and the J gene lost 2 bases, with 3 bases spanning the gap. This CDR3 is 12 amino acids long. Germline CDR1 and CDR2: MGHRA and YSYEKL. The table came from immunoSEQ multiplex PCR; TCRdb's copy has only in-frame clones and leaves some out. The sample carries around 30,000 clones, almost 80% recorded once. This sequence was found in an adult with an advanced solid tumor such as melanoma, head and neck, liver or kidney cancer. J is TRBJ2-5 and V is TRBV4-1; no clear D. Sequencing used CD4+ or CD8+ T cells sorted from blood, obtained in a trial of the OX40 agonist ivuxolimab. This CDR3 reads CASSQPQETQYF. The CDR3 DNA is TGCGCCAGCAGCCAACCGCAAGAGACCCAGTACTTC.